This T cell receptor beta chain was obtained from a study of blood T cell repertoires in COVID-19. Looking at the study overall: The analysed material was cDNA or gDNA that came from T cells, B-cell-depleted T cells, or PBMCs.

Patients in Seattle were enrolled during active infection, then followed longitudinally. Authors' processing steps: Estimation of nucleated cell counts relied on the amplification of reference gene primers. Assay used: immunoSEQ multiplex PCR; TCRdb lists only in-frame clones, some missing. Clone size and the V and J calls come from that table; the DNA yielded D and trimming. The sample carries roughly 250,000 clones, about 91% recorded once. The CDR3 runs 14 residues. The germline gives CDR1 MNHNS, CDR2 SASEGT. V shed 3 bases and J 2 bases; nucleotides not matched to a gene: 0. V usage is TRBV6-1 and J usage is TRBJ1-5, with TRBD1 matching over 8 bases. Input material: peripheral blood. The sequence was obtained from a person aged 18 to 29 with COVID-19, enrolled during active disease. This CDR3 reads CASSEDRGNQPQHF. CDR3 bases: TGTGCCAGCAGTGAGGACAGGGGCAATCAGCCCCAGCATTTT.